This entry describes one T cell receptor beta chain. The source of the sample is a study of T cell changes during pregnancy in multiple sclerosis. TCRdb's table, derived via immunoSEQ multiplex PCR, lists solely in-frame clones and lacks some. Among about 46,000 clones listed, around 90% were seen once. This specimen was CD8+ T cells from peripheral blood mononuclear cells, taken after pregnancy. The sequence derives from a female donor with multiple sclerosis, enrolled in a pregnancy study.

CDR3 sequence (DNA): TGTGCCAGCAGCTTCCCCGGGACTAGCGGGATATCGTACGAGCAGTACTTC. Translating gives CASSFPGTSGISYEQYF. The V gene is TRBV7-8, the J gene TRBJ2-7, with 13 positions matching TRBD2. Germline V gives CDR1 SGHVS, CDR2 FQNEAQ. The length of the CDR3 is 17 residues. V shed 3 bases, J shed 4 bases, and the junction held 9 bases outside the gene matches.